The entry below describes one T cell receptor beta chain. The antigen remains undetermined. This record comes from a study of siplizumab effects on memory and regulatory T cells. Study-wide results and caveats: A small minority of alloreactive clones were mapped to unstimulated subsets. Contribution to the alloresponse seemed major for naive T cells, which also seemed more diverse than memory cells.

Assays covered around 10^5 TCR templates per sample. Data came from immunoSEQ multiplex PCR; TCRdb stores just in-frame clones and leaves some out. The sample carries some 100,000 clones, about 90% recorded once. CDR3 length equals 16 residues. The junction had 7 bases not matched to a gene; V was cut back by 0 bases and J by 9 bases. The germline gives CDR1 LNHNV, CDR2 YYDKDF (reference sequence). The chain carries TRBV15 and TRBJ1-6; 8 nucleotides line up with TRBD1. This clonotype originated in a human donor in good health. Sequenced material: CD4+ T cells sorted from blood. This CDR3 is CATSRELTGAGSPLHF. For the CDR3, the DNA is TGTGCCACCAGCAGAGAACTGACAGGGGCAGGTTCACCCCTCCACTTT.